A single sample gave rise to the 10 T cell receptor beta chains below, sequenced in a study of blood T cell repertoires in COVID-19. Clones were read by immunoSEQ multiplex PCR, and TCRdb kept only the in-frame ones, dropping some. There are about 25,000 clones in the sample; over 85% occur only once, and roughly 4.2% lies in the top ten. The sample was peripheral blood. These receptors were taken from a human donor with active COVID-19. The donor label of this sample is uncertain.

For this clone: A read error may produce the germline difference seen at one junction end. The gene calls are TRBV5-1 and TRBJ2-1, with 11 nucleotides matching TRBD2. Germline values: CDR1 SGHRS, CDR2 YFSETQ. The CDR3 runs to 16 residues. In DNA form, the CDR3 reads TGCGCCAGCAGCAGAACTAGCGGGAGAACCTACAATGAGCAGCTCTTC. It translates to CASSRTSGRTYNEQLF.

In DNA, the CDR3 is TGTGCTAGTGGGAACGGGACAGGCTATGGCTACACCTTC. Translating gives CASGNGTGYGYTF. The chain is built from TRBV12-5 and TRBJ1-2; TRBD1 matches at 8 bases. This CDR3 spans 13 amino acids. Germline V CDR1 and CDR2: LGHNT, FRNRAP. Trimming cost V 6 bases and J 4 bases; bases outside gene matches: 4.

The chain is built from TRBV6-5 and TRBJ2-3; D is ambiguous. Trimming took 0 bases from V and 1 from J, leaving 8 bases between them. This CDR3 is built from 15 residues. Germline CDR1 is MNHEY and CDR2 is SVGAGI. The DNA of the CDR3 is TGTGCCAGCAGTTACTCGTTCCGTGGCACAGATACGCAGTATTTT. Protein: CASSYSFRGTDTQYF.

This chain connects TRBV5-6 to TRBJ1-1; 9 nucleotides line up with TRBD1. CDR1 is SGHDT, CDR2 YYEEEE, per germline. The CDR3 has 15 amino acids. The J segment lost 5 bases and the V segment lost 1 base, leaving 6 bases of the junction unmatched. This chain's CDR3 is CASSLYRTGVTEAFF. The CDR3 nucleotides are TGTGCCAGCAGCTTGTATCGGACAGGGGTAACTGAAGCTTTCTTT.

The V and J genes are TRBV3-1 (or the pseudogene TRBV3-2) and TRBJ1-2; TRBD1 aligns across 8 bases. V was pared by 3 bases and J by 4 bases, with 4 bases of the junction left unmatched. The CDR3 totals 14 residues. Looked up from germline, CDR1 is LGHDT and CDR2 is YNNKEL (reference sequence). The CDR3 region has the DNA TGTGCCAGCAGCCAGAGGACAGGGCTCTATGGCTACACCTTC. Protein sequence: CASSQRTGLYGYTF.

Regarding this clone: The junction does not match germline at one end; this may be a read error. The J gene is TRBJ2-3, the V gene TRBV7-7; TRBD2 aligns across 7 bases. The CDR3 runs to 15 residues. Germline V gives CDR1 SSHAT, CDR2 FNYEAQ (reference sequence). CDR3 amino acids: CASSSTSRSTDTQYF. The CDR3 nucleotides are TGTGCTAGCAGCTCGACTAGCAGAAGCACAGATACGCAGTATTTT.

The rearrangement joins TRBV28 to TRBJ1-4; the match to TRBD1 covers 8 bases. Germline CDR1 is MDHEN and CDR2 is SYDVKM. J lost 7 bases, V lost 5 bases, and 9 bases had no gene match. This CDR3 contains 15 residues. The CDR3 nucleotides are TGTGCCAGCAGTCCACGGGGCAGGGGGCCTGAAAAACTGTTTTTT. This gives the protein CASSPRGRGPEKLFF.

The rearrangement links TRBV19 to TRBJ1-4, with 7 bases aligning to TRBD1. J gave up 5 bases and V 6 bases, and 6 bases lay outside the gene matches. In germline, CDR1 is LNHDA, CDR2 SQIVND (reference sequence). This CDR3 contains 14 residues. This chain's CDR3 is CASSNPGQNEKLFF. DNA of the CDR3: TGTGCCAGTAGCAACCCGGGACAGAATGAAAAACTGTTTTTT.

This sequence joins TRBV7-2 and TRBJ1-2; a possible D gene is TRBD1 (6 bases). Looked up from germline, CDR1 is SGHTA and CDR2 is FQGNSA. The ends were cut back, 2 bases at V and 6 bases at J, with 10 bases in the middle. The length of the CDR3 is 13 residues. The CDR3 nucleotides are TGTGCCAGCAGCTTAAACAGGGCTCATGGCTACACCTTC. It codes for CASSLNRAHGYTF.

The V gene is TRBV5-1, the J gene TRBJ2-3; 7 bases line up with TRBD1. V shed 2 bases, J shed 2 bases, and the junction held 8 bases outside the gene matches. The CDR3 totals 16 residues. Germline lookup yields CDR1 SGHRS and CDR2 YFSETQ. The CDR3 DNA reads TGCGCCAGCAGCTTTGAAAGGGGGCCAGTCACAGATACGCAGTATTTT. Residues: CASSFERGPVTDTQYF.